These T cell receptor beta chains were read from a single sample in a study of glioma-infiltrating T cells. TCRdb re-derived calls from the multiplex PCR reads in MiXCR, one entry per CDR3 protein. Of 300,000 to 450,000 distinct CDR3 sequences listed, about 40% were seen once; the top ten hold about 12%. Material for sequencing was glioma tissue, nonneoplastic brain tissue, or PBMCs (not recorded which). The receptors shown here come from a human donor with low-grade glioma or glioblastoma, undergoing nonglioma brain surgery, or in good health (not recorded which). Both conserved end residues are part of each CDR3. Each record gives: J gene, V gene, D gene, clone size, CDR3 protein. The D gene is left open where the match is weak. The size field is filled for only some rows; it gives once, few, many or a size class.

j_gene: TRBJ2-7
v_gene: TRBV20-1
d_gene: -
abundance: few
CDR3aa: CSARENEYEQYF

j_gene: TRBJ2-1
v_gene: TRBV7-2
d_gene: -
abundance: -
CDR3aa: CASSSGVAPGNEQFF

j_gene: TRBJ1-2
v_gene: TRBV6-2/TRBV6-3
d_gene: -
abundance: few
CDR3aa: CASRRGRLYGYTF

j_gene: TRBJ2-1
v_gene: TRBV20-1
d_gene: -
abundance: once
CDR3aa: CSARAFETSTIEQFF

j_gene: TRBJ2-5
v_gene: TRBV6-5
d_gene: -
abundance: -
CDR3aa: CASSQDLVAADQETQYF

j_gene: TRBJ2-5
v_gene: TRBV4-2
d_gene: TRBD2
abundance: -
CDR3aa: CASSQGLAGAETRYF

j_gene: TRBJ2-1
v_gene: TRBV5-1
d_gene: TRBD2
abundance: -
CDR3aa: CASSLYLAGGPVGGSYNEQFF

j_gene: TRBJ2-1
v_gene: TRBV6-2/TRBV6-3
d_gene: TRBD2
abundance: -
CDR3aa: CATQGIRAGVNLYNEQFF

j_gene: TRBJ2-2
v_gene: TRBV20-1
d_gene: TRBD2
abundance: -
CDR3aa: CSASRLAGGDTGELFF

j_gene: TRBJ2-7
v_gene: TRBV4-2
d_gene: -
abundance: -
CDR3aa: CASSSYSGSYEQYF

j_gene: TRBJ2-7
v_gene: TRBV5-1
d_gene: TRBD2
abundance: -
CDR3aa: CASRLAGDYSYEQYF

j_gene: TRBJ2-2
v_gene: TRBV6-1
d_gene: -
abundance: many
CDR3aa: CASKPRGSNTGELFF

j_gene: TRBJ1-5
v_gene: TRBV28
d_gene: -
abundance: -
CDR3aa: CASSPPTYQPQHF

j_gene: TRBJ1-2
v_gene: TRBV25-1
d_gene: -
abundance: many
CDR3aa: CASRTGAYGYTF

j_gene: TRBJ2-2
v_gene: TRBV2
d_gene: -
abundance: -
CDR3aa: CASGAPTTGELFF

j_gene: TRBJ2-7
v_gene: TRBV27
d_gene: -
abundance: -
CDR3aa: CVSSLLGSYEQYF

j_gene: TRBJ2-3
v_gene: TRBV5-4
d_gene: TRBD2
abundance: -
CDR3aa: CASSSGVAGDTDTQYF